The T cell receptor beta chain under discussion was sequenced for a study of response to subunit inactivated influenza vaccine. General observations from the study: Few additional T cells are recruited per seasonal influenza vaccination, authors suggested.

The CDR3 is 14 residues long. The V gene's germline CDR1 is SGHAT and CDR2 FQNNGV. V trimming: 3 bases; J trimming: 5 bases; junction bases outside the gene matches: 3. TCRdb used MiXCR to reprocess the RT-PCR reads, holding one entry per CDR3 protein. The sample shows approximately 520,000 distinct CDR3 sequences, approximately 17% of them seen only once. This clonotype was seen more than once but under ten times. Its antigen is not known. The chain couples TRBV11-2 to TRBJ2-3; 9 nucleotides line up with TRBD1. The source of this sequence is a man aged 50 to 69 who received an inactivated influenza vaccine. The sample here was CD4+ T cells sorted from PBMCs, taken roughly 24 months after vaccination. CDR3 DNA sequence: TGTGCCAGCAGCTTGGGACAGGGAGTAGATACGCAGTATTTT. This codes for CASSLGQGVDTQYF.